This TCR beta chain was sequenced during a study of lymphopenia after photon versus proton radiotherapy. Clones were sequenced by immunoSEQ multiplex PCR, and TCRdb holds only the in-frame ones, with some missing. The sample includes tens of thousands of clones, approximately 91% of them seen just once. Study observations and caveats: Proton therapy kept repertoires fairly stable, unlike photons, which gained effector/memory cells. Authors raise, but do not show, better survival with proton therapy.

Comments on this clone: What it binds is not known.

The CDR3 spans 15 residues. CDR1 is SGHAT and CDR2 is FQDESV in the germline V gene (reference sequence). V shed 8 bases, J shed 4 bases, and the junction held 13 bases outside the gene matches. The starting material was peripheral blood, obtained from a patient treated with photon-based radiotherapy. The TCR sequence derives from a woman aged 70-85 years with pancreatic cancer. The chain is built from TRBV11-1 and TRBJ2-5, with TRBD2 matching 7 bases. CDR3 bases: TGTGCCAGCGGCATCTCGGCTAGCGGCACAGAGACCCAGTACTTC. Encoded protein: CASGISASGTETQYF.